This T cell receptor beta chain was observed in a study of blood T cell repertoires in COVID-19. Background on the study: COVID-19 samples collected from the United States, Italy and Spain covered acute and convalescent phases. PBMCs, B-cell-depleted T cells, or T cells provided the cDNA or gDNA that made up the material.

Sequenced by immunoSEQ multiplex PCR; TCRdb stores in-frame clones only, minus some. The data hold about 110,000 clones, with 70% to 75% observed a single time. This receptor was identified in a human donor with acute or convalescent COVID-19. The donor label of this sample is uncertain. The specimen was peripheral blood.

The CDR3 protein is CASSRTTPSAGGTGELFF. The CDR3 nucleotides are TGTGCCAGCTCACGAACTACCCCTAGCGCCGGTGGGACCGGGGAGCTGTTTTTT. The V gene is TRBV18, the J gene TRBJ2-2, with D perhaps TRBD2 (6 bases). Germline V lookup: CDR1 KGHSH, CDR2 LQKENI. Trimming took 4 bases from V and 5 from J, leaving 23 bases between them. The CDR3 is 18 amino acids.